The 21 T cell receptor beta chains below come from one sample, sequenced in a study of blood T cell repertoires in COVID-19. Sequencing was performed with immunoSEQ multiplex PCR; in TCRdb, only in-frame clones are kept and a portion is missing. The repertoire holds roughly 140,000 clones, approximately 88% seen once, with 28% in the top ten. Sample: peripheral blood. These receptors originate from a human donor in a cohort sampled during active COVID-19.

The chain couples TRBV6-2 or TRBV6-3 to TRBJ1-6; 7 nucleotides agree with TRBD1. The CDR3 extends over 15 amino acids. In germline, CDR1 is MNHEY, CDR2 SVGEGT. V trimming: 0 bases; J trimming: 7 bases; junction bases outside the gene matches: 3. CDR3 sequence reads: CASSYSTGNNSPLHF. CDR3 in DNA: TGTGCCAGCAGTTACTCGACAGGGAACAATTCACCCCTCCACTTT.

The chain has TRBV19 and TRBJ2-1, with 9 bases identical to TRBD2. The germline CDR1 and CDR2 sequences are LNHDA and SQIVND (reference sequence). Trimming at V came to 6 bases and at J to 6 bases, leaving 12 bases not matched to a gene. The CDR3 is 16 residues long. CDR3 coding DNA: TGTGCCAGTAGCCGCCACGCCCGCGGGAGGGGCAATGAGCAGTTCTTC. Protein sequence: CASSRHARGRGNEQFF. The variable domain in full, with the rest retrieved from reference TRBV19 and TRBJ2-1, is DGGITQSPKYLFRKEGQNVTLSCEQNLNHDAMYWYRQDPGQGLRLIYYSQIVNDFQKGDIAEGYSVSREKKESFPLTVTSAQKNPTAFYLCASSRHARGRGNEQFFGPGTRLTVL.

The V and J genes are TRBV3-1 (or the pseudogene TRBV3-2) and TRBJ2-7; possibly TRBD1 for D (6 bases). CDR1 and CDR2 (germline): LGHDT, YNNKEL (reference sequence). This CDR3 is 12 amino acids long. Trimming removed 5 bases from V and 2 bases from J, with 7 bases in between. The CDR3 region is CASSGGPYEQYF. The CDR3 DNA reads as TGTGCCAGCAGCGGGGGCCCCTACGAGCAGTACTTC.

The V call is TRBV5-5, the J call TRBJ1-1; D is possibly TRBD1 (6 bases). CDR1 is SGHKS, CDR2 YYEKEE, per germline (reference sequence). V shed 3 bases and J shed 4 bases, with 16 bases lying between them. This CDR3 has 15 residues. The CDR3 DNA sequence: TGTGCCAGCAGCTCAAGAGCAGGGGCAGGCACTGAAGCTTTCTTT. Protein sequence: CASSSRAGAGTEAFF.

Details on this clone: The sample carries other DNA sequences with the same CDR3. This rearrangement joins TRBV5-4 to TRBJ1-2, with D uncertain. Per the germline V gene, CDR1 is SGHNT and CDR2 is YYREEE (reference sequence). This CDR3 region has 14 residues. The V end lost 0 bases, the J end lost 2 bases, and 8 bases lay between the germline ends. In DNA form, the CDR3 reads TGTGCCAGCAGCTTGGGCCAGTCAAACTATGGCTACACCTTC. Residues: CASSLGQSNYGYTF.

The chain recombines TRBV11-1 with TRBJ2-5; D may be TRBD1 (6 bases). From germline, CDR1 is SGHAT and CDR2 FQDESV (reference sequence). CDR3 length equals 16 residues. V gave up 5 bases and J gave up 0 bases, with 16 bases separating them. The CDR3 loop reads CASSTTGSFYQETQYF. DNA for the CDR3: TGTGCCAGCAGCACGACAGGTTCCTTCTACCAAGAGACCCAGTACTTC.

CDR3 sequence reads: CASSFLPRQGILYGYTF. CDR3 sequence (DNA): TGCGCCAGCAGCTTTCTCCCCCGACAGGGGATACTCTATGGCTACACCTTC. The chain is built from TRBV5-1 and TRBJ1-2; 8 nucleotides line up with TRBD1. The germline V gene encodes CDR1 SGHRS and CDR2 YFSETQ. The CDR3 contains 17 residues. J was trimmed by 4 bases and V by 2 bases; bases with no gene match: 13.

V gene TRBV7-2 combines with J gene TRBJ2-4; the D is unclear. The germline V gene has CDR1 SGHTA and CDR2 FQGNSA. Between the trimmed V and J ends, which lost 0 bases and 3 bases, there was a span of 15 bases. The CDR3 consists of 17 residues. The CDR3 sequence: CASSLAYSSRGKNIQYF. The CDR3 nucleotides are TGTGCCAGCAGCTTAGCCTACTCCAGCCGAGGCAAAAACATTCAGTACTTC.

The chain recombines TRBV19 with TRBJ1-1, with 8 bases that match TRBD1. From germline, CDR1 is LNHDA and CDR2 SQIVND (reference sequence). This CDR3 comprises 15 residues. V dropped 5 bases and J dropped 7; count of bases not matched to a gene: 12. The CDR3 DNA follows: TGTGCCAGTAGTCCTCATCCAACAGGGGGAGTTGAAGCTTTCTTT. As protein: CASSPHPTGGVEAFF.

The J gene is TRBJ2-3, the V gene TRBV30, with a possible D match to TRBD1 (5 bases). The CDR3 length is 14 residues. Germline CDR1 reads GTSNPN; CDR2 reads SVGIG (reference sequence). V lost 1 base and J lost 0, with 8 bases in between. This CDR3 is CAWSGSGSTDTQYF. The CDR3 bases are TGTGCCTGGAGTGGATCAGGGAGCACAGATACGCAGTATTTT.

The CDR3 sequence: CATSVGADTEAFF. In nucleotides, the CDR3 is TGTGCCACCTCCGTGGGGGCTGACACTGAAGCTTTCTTT. V is TRBV15 and J is TRBJ1-1, with D possibly TRBD1 on 6 matching bases. The CDR3 loop spans 13 amino acids. Trimming removed 8 bases from V and 3 bases from J, with 13 bases in between. In germline, CDR1 is LNHNV, CDR2 YYDKDF (reference sequence). Complete variable domain (other parts from reference TRBV15 and TRBJ1-1): DAMVIQNPRYQVTQFGKPVTLSCSQTLNHNVMYWYQQKSSQAPKLLFHYYDKDFNNEADTPDNFQSRRPNTSFCFLDIRSPGLGDTAMYLCATSVGADTEAFFGQGTRLTVV.

The J gene is TRBJ1-2, the V gene TRBV7-2; the D gene is possibly TRBD1 (5 bases). This CDR3 comprises 15 residues. The V end lost 1 base, the J end lost 0 bases, and 9 bases lay between the germline ends. Looked up from germline, CDR1 is SGHTA and CDR2 is FQGNSA. The DNA for the CDR3 is TGTGCCAGCAGCTTAGTGACAGATTCTAACTATGGCTACACCTTC. This gives the protein CASSLVTDSNYGYTF.

This chain joins TRBV19 and TRBJ1-1; TRBD1 agrees at 8 bases. The CDR3 is made up of 15 amino acids. The germline CDR1 and CDR2 sequences are LNHDA and SQIVND (reference sequence). Trimming took 1 base from V and 4 from J; bases not matched to a gene: 5. The CDR3 DNA reads as TGTGCCAGTAGTATAGGGGGACAGGAGGGCACTGAAGCTTTCTTT. This codes for CASSIGGQEGTEAFF.

The chain combines TRBV15 with TRBJ2-1, with TRBD2 identical over 12 bases. J was trimmed by 8 bases and V by 3 bases; bases with no gene match: 8. Germline values: CDR1 LNHNV, CDR2 YYDKDF (reference sequence). The CDR3 has 16 residues. The CDR3: CATSRTLAGGPDEQFF. Written as DNA, the CDR3 is TGTGCCACCAGCAGGACTCTAGCGGGGGGGCCGGATGAGCAGTTCTTC.

This chain joins TRBV19 and TRBJ1-5; 7 bases match TRBD1. After removal of 6 bases from V and 0 bases from J, the junction contained 5 bases not matched to a gene. The CDR3 has 15 amino acids. The germline V gene encodes CDR1 LNHDA and CDR2 SQIVND (reference sequence). The CDR3, as DNA: TGTGCCAGTAGCACGGACAGGATTAGCAATCAGCCCCAGCATTTT. Its translation: CASSTDRISNQPQHF.

This chain joins TRBV2 and TRBJ1-5; D is uncertain. The germline V gene has CDR1 SNHLY and CDR2 FYNNEI. The CDR3 is made up of 15 amino acids. Trimming cost V 0 bases and J 5 bases, with 11 bases left between them. The CDR3 nucleotides read TGTGCCAGCAGTGAAGCGGAGGGCAGTGATCAGCCCCAGCATTTT. Encoded protein: CASSEAEGSDQPQHF.

This clone has more than one count but fewer than ten. V usage is TRBV4-2 and J usage is TRBJ1-1; D may be TRBD1 (5 bases). CDR1 LGHNA and CDR2 YNFKEQ come from the germline V gene. Deletions cut 0 bases from V and 2 bases from J, with 10 bases between. The CDR3 is 15 residues long. The CDR3 DNA is TGTGCCAGCAGCCAAGATCGCCAGGGCAACACTGAAGCTTTCTTT. It codes for CASSQDRQGNTEAFF.

The table lists this clone with a few counts. This rearrangement joins TRBV11-2 to TRBJ2-7; 8 nucleotides align to TRBD1. V lost 5 bases to trimming and J lost 6 bases; unmatched junction nucleotides: 9. Germline V lookup: CDR1 SGHAT, CDR2 FQNNGV. The CDR3 runs 14 residues. CDR3 nucleotides: TGTGCCAGCAGCGAGATCCGGGACAGGCTCGAGCAGTACTTC. This gives the protein CASSEIRDRLEQYF.

The V call is TRBV19, the J call TRBJ1-1, with a tentative D call TRBD1 (5 bases). CDR1 and CDR2 from the germline V gene are LNHDA and SQIVND (reference sequence). The ends were cut back, 3 bases at V and 6 bases at J, with 14 bases in the middle. The CDR3 has 14 residues. The CDR3 spells CASSMIGRGAEAFF. The CDR3 region has the DNA TGTGCCAGTAGTATGATTGGGAGGGGCGCTGAAGCTTTCTTT.

V gene TRBV6-1 combines with J gene TRBJ1-4; weak D call: TRBD1 (6 bases). The V end lost 3 bases, the J end lost 8 bases, and 13 bases lay between the germline ends. This CDR3 region has 14 residues. From germline, CDR1 is MNHNS and CDR2 SASEGT. CDR3 residues: CASSEGAGREKLFF. The CDR3 bases are TGTGCCAGCAGTGAGGGGGCAGGGCGGGAAAAACTGTTTTTT.

The chain employs TRBV19 and TRBJ2-3; D is unresolved. There are 14 residues in the CDR3. V lost 4 bases to trimming and J lost 2 bases, with 10 bases between them. Looked up from germline, CDR1 is LNHDA and CDR2 is SQIVND (reference sequence). The DNA of the CDR3 is TGTGCCAGTAGTAGTTTACATCACACAGATACGCAGTATTTT. Encoded protein: CASSSLHHTDTQYF.